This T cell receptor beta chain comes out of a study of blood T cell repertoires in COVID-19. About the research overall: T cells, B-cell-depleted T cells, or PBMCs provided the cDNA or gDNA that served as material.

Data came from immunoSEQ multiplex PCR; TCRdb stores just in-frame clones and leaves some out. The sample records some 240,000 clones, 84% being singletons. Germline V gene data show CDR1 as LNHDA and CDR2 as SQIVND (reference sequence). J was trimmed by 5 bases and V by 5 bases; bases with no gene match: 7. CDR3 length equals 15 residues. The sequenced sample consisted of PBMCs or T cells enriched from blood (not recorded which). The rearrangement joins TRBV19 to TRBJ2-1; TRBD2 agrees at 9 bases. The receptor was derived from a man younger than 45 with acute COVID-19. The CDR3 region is CASSLLAGRDNEQFF. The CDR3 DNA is TGTGCCAGTAGTTTGCTAGCGGGAAGGGACAATGAGCAGTTCTTC.